Reported below is one TCR beta chain. The data derive from a study of shared T cell receptors in the human thymus. The assay was immunoSEQ multiplex PCR, and TCRdb's table has in-frame clones only and misses some. The sample yields hundreds of thousands of clones, around 89% seen once. Per germline, CDR1 SGHRS and CDR2 YFSETQ. This CDR3 spans 15 amino acids. The V and J ends lost 2 bases and 5 bases, in that order; junction bases with no gene match: 7. The same specimen was also included in a second study, on human thymus T cells. That work contributes: Having surgery to correct congenital heart defects, healthy Finnish infants acted as the donors.

The receptor was derived from a boy in the first two years of life with a congenital heart defect. Sequences were obtained from thymocytes. This chain connects TRBV5-1 to TRBJ2-4; 7 nucleotides agree with TRBD2. The CDR3 DNA reads TGCGCCAGCAGCTTACTTGGGGGGGATCAAAACATTCAGTACTTC. Protein sequence: CASSLLGGDQNIQYF.